This record concerns one TCR beta chain sequence. Its cognate antigen is unknown. The data were taken from a study of CXCR3-negative and CXCR3-positive naive CD8 T cells. Whole-study findings and limits: The TRBV-TRBJ usage of naive CXCR3-negative and CXCR3-positive cells was similar, but that of memory cells differed. Comparably high diversity marked both naive subsets, whereas memory CD8+ cells had much lower diversity.

Libraries were UMI-labeled 5' RACE TRB cDNA. TCRdb reprocessed the 5' RACE reads; each CDR3 protein has one entry and no DNA is given. Its clone listing holds about 43,000 distinct CDR3 sequences. Germline CDR1 and CDR2: SGHVS and FQNEAQ. The CDR3 has 16 amino acids. Sequenced sample: memory CD8+ T cells from blood. The TCR sequence derives from a human donor in good health. Some clones in this sample may be carry-over from other donors' samples. J is TRBJ2-1 and V is TRBV7-8. CDR3 protein: CASTFATLTVGNEQFF.